This TCR beta chain was obtained from a study of cytomegalovirus exposure and HLA in healthy donors. This cohort consisted of healthy bone marrow donors. Findings and caveats of the study: Looking again later, the authors saw that most CMV-associated TCR beta chains seemed HLA-restricted. A missense variant in DCLRE1C was later tied to TCR beta V- and J-gene trimming.

This CDR3 contains 17 residues. Trimming stripped 4 bases from V and 0 bases from J, with 17 bases between. The V gene's germline CDR1 is SGHRS and CDR2 YFSETQ. A remark on this clone: Its antigen is unidentified.

60 Vbeta and 13 Jbeta primers were used in PCR. Produced via immunoSEQ multiplex PCR; TCRdb's table is partial and in-frame only. The sample has approximately 100,000 clones, about three fifths seen once. The V call is TRBV5-1, the J call TRBJ2-1; perhaps TRBD1 as D (7 bases). The source is a man aged 25 to 45 in good health and CMV-seronegative. The sample consisted of PBMCs. The CDR3 nucleotides read TGCGCCAGCAGCAGTTGGGGGGACAGTAGCTCCTACAATGAGCAGTTCTTC. It yields the protein CASSSWGDSSSYNEQFF.